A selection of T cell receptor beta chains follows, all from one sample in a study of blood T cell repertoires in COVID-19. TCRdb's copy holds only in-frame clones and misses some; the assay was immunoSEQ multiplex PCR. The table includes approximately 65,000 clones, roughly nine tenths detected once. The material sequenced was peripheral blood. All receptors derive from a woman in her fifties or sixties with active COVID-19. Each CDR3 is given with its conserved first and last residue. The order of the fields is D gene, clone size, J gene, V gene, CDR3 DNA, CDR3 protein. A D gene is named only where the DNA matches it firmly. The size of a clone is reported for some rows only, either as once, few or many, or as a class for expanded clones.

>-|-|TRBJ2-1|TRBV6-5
TGTGCCAGTTGGCCCGGGAGTGGCATTCGTGAGCAGTTCTTC
CASWPGSGIREQFF
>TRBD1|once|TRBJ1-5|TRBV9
TGTGCCAGCAGCAAAGGGACAGACCATCAGCCCCAGCATTTT
CASSKGTDHQPQHF
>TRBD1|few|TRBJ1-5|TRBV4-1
TGCGCCAGCAGCCAAGAGGGCGGCGGACAGGGACATCAGCCCCAGCATTTT
CASSQEGGGQGHQPQHF
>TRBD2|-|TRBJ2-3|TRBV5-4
TGTGCCAGCAGCGCGGGACTAGGAAGCACAGATACGCAGTATTTT
CASSAGLGSTDTQYF
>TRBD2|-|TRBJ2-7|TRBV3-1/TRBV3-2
TGTGCCAGCAGCCAAGGACTAGCGGGGTACGAGCAGTACTTC
CASSQGLAGYEQYF
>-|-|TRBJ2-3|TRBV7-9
TGTGCCAGCAGCCTACAGACGTCAACGCAGTGTTTT
CASSLQTSTQCF
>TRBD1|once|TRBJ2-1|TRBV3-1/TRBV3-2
TGTGCCAGCAGCCAAGCGGTCGGGACAGGGGTGAGCGGTGAGTTCTTC
CASSQAVGTGVSGEFF
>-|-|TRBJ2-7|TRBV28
TGTGCCAGCAGAAGACAGGTACCAGGCGAGCAGTACTTC
CASRRQVPGEQYF
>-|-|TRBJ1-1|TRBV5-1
TGCGCCAGCAGCTTGGGCGGCTTGAACACTGAAGCTTTCTTT
CASSLGGLNTEAFF
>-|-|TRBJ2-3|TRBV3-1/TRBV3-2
TGTGCCAGCAGCCAAGACGTCCCAGGGTCCAGCACAGATACGCAGTATTTT
CASSQDVPGSSTDTQYF
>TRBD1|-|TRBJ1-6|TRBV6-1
TGTGCCAGCAGTGAAGAGGGGGCCGGCTCCTATAATTCACCCCTCCACTTT
CASSEEGAGSYNSPLHF
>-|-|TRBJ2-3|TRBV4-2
TGTGCCAGCAGCCAAGATGCGGGTTTCACAGATACGCAGTATTTT
CASSQDAGFTDTQYF
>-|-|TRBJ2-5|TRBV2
TGTGCCAGCAGTGAAAGCAGCGTAGAGACCCAGTACTTC
CASSESSVETQYF
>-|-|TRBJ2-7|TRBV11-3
TGTGCCAGCAGCTTAGCAGGGATTACCTACGAGCAGTACTTC
CASSLAGITYEQYF
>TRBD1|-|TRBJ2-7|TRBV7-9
TGTGCCAGCAGCCGACAGGGGTGGGAGCAGTACTTC
CASSRQGWEQYF
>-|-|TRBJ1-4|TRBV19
TGTGCCAGTAGTATACCAGACAGGAGACTGTTTTTT
CASSIPDRRLFF
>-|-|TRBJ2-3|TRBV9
TGTGCCAGCAGCGTAGGGGTTAGCGGCACAGATACGCAGTATTTT
CASSVGVSGTDTQYF
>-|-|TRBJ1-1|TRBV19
TGTGCCAGTAGTATAGATCTATTCGGGGGAAGTAGCACTGAAGCTTTCTTT
CASSIDLFGGSSTEAFF
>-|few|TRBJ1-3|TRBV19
TGTGCCAGTAAAACAGACCCTGGATCTGGAAACACCATATATTTT
CASKTDPGSGNTIYF
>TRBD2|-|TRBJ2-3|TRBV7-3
TGTGCCAGCAGCCCGGGACTAGCGGGAGTGCGGCCCACAGATACGCAGTATTTT
CASSPGLAGVRPTDTQYF
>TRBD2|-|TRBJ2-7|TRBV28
TGTGCCAGCAGAGGGACTAGCGGGACTCCGAATCTCTACGAGCAGTACTTC
CASRGTSGTPNLYEQYF
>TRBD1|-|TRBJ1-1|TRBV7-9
TGTGCCAGCAGCTTAGGGAAGAACAGGGGAGACACTGAAGCTTTCTTT
CASSLGKNRGDTEAFF
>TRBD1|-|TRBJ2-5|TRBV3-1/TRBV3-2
TGTGCCAGCAGCCGTCCAACAGGGGAAGAGACCCAGTACTTC
CASSRPTGEETQYF
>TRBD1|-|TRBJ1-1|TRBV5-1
TGCGCCTCCGGACAGGGGGCGATAAGCACTGAAGCTTTCTTT
CASGQGAISTEAFF
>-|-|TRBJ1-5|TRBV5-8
TGTGCCAGCAGCTTGGGGGTTGGGGGGGTCGGCAATCAGCCCCAGCATTTT
CASSLGVGGVGNQPQHF
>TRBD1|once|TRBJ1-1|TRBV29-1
TGCAGCGCCGGTTTTGGACAGGGGGTAGCTTTCTTT
CSAGFGQGVAFF
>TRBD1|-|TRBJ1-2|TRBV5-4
TGTGCCAGCAGCTGGGGCTCGGACAGGATTTATGGCTACACCTTC
CASSWGSDRIYGYTF
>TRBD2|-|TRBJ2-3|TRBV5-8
TGTGCCAGCAGCTCGGGAGGACGCTCCTCGAAGGTAGATACGCAGTATTTT
CASSSGGRSSKVDTQYF
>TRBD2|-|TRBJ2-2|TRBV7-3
TGTGCCAGCAGCTTACTTGCGGCTAGCGGCACCGGGGAGCTGTTTTTT
CASSLLAASGTGELFF